This entry lists 18 T cell receptor beta chains sequenced from one sample in a study of response to subunit inactivated influenza vaccine. Using its own MiXCR run on the RT-PCR reads, TCRdb lists one record per CDR3 protein. The repertoire has some 500,000 distinct CDR3 sequences, 10% to 15% of them found once; the top ten carry roughly 14%. Sequences were derived from PBMCs from blood, sampled 45 days after vaccination. These receptors came from a man aged 50-59 years who received an inactivated influenza vaccine.

This clonotype was recorded many times. The chain employs TRBV12-3 or TRBV12-4 and TRBJ2-7; D is possibly TRBD2 (5 bases). The CDR3 sequence is 11 residues long. Trimming left V 6 bases short and J 4 bases short, with 7 bases between. CDR3 residues: CASRRTYEQYF. CDR3 nucleotide sequence: TGTGCCAGCAGAAGGACTTACGAGCAGTACTTC.

This clonotype turned up a few times. The gene calls are TRBV20-1 and TRBJ1-2; D is possibly TRBD1 (5 bases). CDR3 length: 13 amino acids. The germline V gene encodes CDR1 DFQATT and CDR2 SNEGSKA (reference sequence). V gave up 8 bases and J gave up 4 bases, with 17 bases separating them. CDR3 DNA sequence: TGCAGTCGGCCAAAGGCGGGGGGCTATGGCTACACCTTC. Protein: CSRPKAGGYGYTF.

In its sample, this clonotype was seen many times. CDR3: CASSTTAPYEQYF. CDR3 bases: TGTGCCAGCAGTACGACAGCCCCCTACGAGCAGTACTTC. J is TRBJ2-7 and V is TRBV6-2 or TRBV6-3; tentative D call: TRBD1 (5 bases). The CDR3 is 13 amino acids. Per the germline V gene, CDR1 is MNHEY and CDR2 is SVGEGT. Trimming shortened V by 5 bases and J by 2 bases, and 10 bases separated the two germline ends.

This clonotype was counted a few times. The chain employs TRBV7-9 and TRBJ2-1; 10 bases are a match to TRBD2. The CDR3 loop spans 16 amino acids. V lost 1 base and J lost 8; bases outside the gene matches: 8. The germline V gene encodes CDR1 SEHNR and CDR2 FQNEAQ (reference sequence). For the CDR3, the DNA is TGTGCCAGCAGCTTAGTGGGTCGAGCGGGAGGGGATGAGCAGTTCTTC. Amino acid sequence: CASSLVGRAGGDEQFF.

This clonotype was counted a few times. V is TRBV3-1 and J is TRBJ2-1, with D perhaps TRBD2 (5 bases). This CDR3 contains 13 residues. The ends were cut back, 5 bases at V and 9 bases at J, with 14 bases in the middle. Germline CDR1 LGHDT, CDR2 YNNKEL (reference sequence). Written as DNA, the CDR3 is TGTGCCAGCAGCAGGAACAATCGGGGTGAGCAGTTCTTC. Translated: CASSRNNRGEQFF.

This rearrangement joins TRBV5-1 to TRBJ2-7; TRBD1 is a possible D gene (5 bases). Trimming removed 1 base at V and 2 bases at J, with 10 bases between. Germline-derived CDR1 and CDR2 are SGHRS and YFSETQ. The CDR3 consists of 14 residues. The CDR3 loop reads CASSLIQGPYEQYF. The DNA of the CDR3 is TGCGCCAGCAGCTTGATCCAGGGCCCCTACGAGCAGTACTTC.

This clonotype turned up a few times. J is TRBJ2-5 and V is TRBV4-1; D is unresolved. CDR3 length: 14 residues. From germline, CDR1 is MGHRA and CDR2 YSYEKL. V lost 0 bases and J lost 1, with 6 bases in between. Written as DNA, the CDR3 is TGCGCCAGCAGCCAAGAATACAGCCAAGAGACCCAGTACTTC. Translation: CASSQEYSQETQYF.

This chain connects TRBV9 to TRBJ2-3, with 7 bases lining up with TRBD2. Per the germline V gene, CDR1 is SGDLS and CDR2 is YYNGEE. The CDR3 has 16 residues. V shed 6 bases, J shed 0 bases, and the junction held 10 bases outside the gene matches. As DNA, the CDR3 is TGTGCCAGCACCCCTCGGGGGGTTGATAGCACAGATACGCAGTATTTT. Translating it yields CASTPRGVDSTDTQYF. Combining the CDR3 with reference TRBV9 and TRBJ2-3 gives the whole variable domain DSGVTQTPKHLITATGQRVTLRCSPRSGDLSVYWYQQSLDQGLQFLIQYYNGEERAKGNILERFSAQQFPDLHSELNLSSLELGDSALYFCASTPRGVDSTDTQYFGPGTRLTVL.

The chain employs TRBV6-2 or TRBV6-3 and TRBJ2-7; 7 bases line up with TRBD2. The CDR3 has 16 amino acids. The V gene end was trimmed by 7 bases and the J gene end by 0 bases; junction bases not matched to a gene: 12. Germline V lookup: CDR1 MNHEY, CDR2 SVGEGT. The DNA of the CDR3 is TGTGCCAGCACTCCTGGGACTAACAAATTCTCCTACGAGCAGTACTTC. Translated, it gives CASTPGTNKFSYEQYF.

The J gene is TRBJ2-7, the V gene TRBV6-2 or TRBV6-3; D may correspond to TRBD1 or TRBD2 (5 bases each). Germline lookup yields CDR1 MNHEY and CDR2 SVGEGT. CDR3 length: 15 residues. Deletions cut 7 bases from V and 0 bases from J, with 16 bases between. The CDR3 is CASNTAGTISYEQYF. The CDR3 DNA reads as TGTGCCAGCAATACAGCCGGGACGATCTCCTACGAGCAGTACTTC.

The genes are TRBV11-2 and TRBJ1-3, with D uncertain. Germline assignment: CDR1 SGHAT and CDR2 FQNNGV. The ends were cut back, 4 bases at V and 8 bases at J, with 9 bases in the middle. This CDR3 has 12 amino acids. The CDR3 DNA reads TGTGCCAGCAGCTCCAACCGGTACACCATATATTTT. Translating gives CASSSNRYTIYF.

This clonotype was seen many times. The CDR3 DNA reads as TGTGCCATCAGTGAGTCCGAGGTCGGGCAGGGCGCAGAGACCCAGTACTTC. Translation gives CAISESEVGQGAETQYF. V is TRBV10-3 and J is TRBJ2-5; maybe TRBD1 (5 bases). CDR3 length: 17 residues. Trimming cost V 0 bases and J 4 bases, with 18 bases left between them. Germline CDR1 reads ENHRY; CDR2 reads SYGVKD.

The V call is TRBV29-1, the J call TRBJ2-7, with a weak D call TRBD1 (6 bases). The length of the CDR3 is 14 residues. Trimming pared 3 bases from V and 6 bases from J, leaving 18 bases between. In germline, CDR1 is SQVTM, CDR2 ANQGSEA. CDR3 in DNA: TGCAGCGTTGACGGGCAGGGGATTGGTTTCGAGCAGTACTTC. This translates into CSVDGQGIGFEQYF.

This clonotype appeared many times. This sequence joins TRBV20-1 and TRBJ1-5, with D perhaps matching TRBD1 (5 bases). V lost 0 bases and J 3 bases, leaving 12 bases between the germline ends. Germline values: CDR1 DFQATT, CDR2 SNEGSKA (reference sequence). The CDR3 covers 15 residues. The CDR3 spells CSAREGTVPNQPQHF. CDR3 nucleotide sequence: TGCAGTGCTAGAGAAGGGACCGTACCCAATCAGCCCCAGCATTTT.

In its sample, this clonotype was seen many times. The chain joins TRBV7-9 to TRBJ2-2, with D unresolved. This CDR3 spans 13 amino acids. Germline assignment: CDR1 SEHNR and CDR2 FQNEAQ (reference sequence). The CDR3 reads CANEAANTGELFF. CDR3 bases: TGTGCAAATGAGGCAGCGAACACCGGGGAGCTGTTTTTT.

This clonotype was counted between two and nine times. This sequence joins TRBV3-1 and TRBJ2-2; 8 nucleotides line up with TRBD1. The CDR3 extends over 20 amino acids. Per germline, CDR1 LGHDT and CDR2 YNNKEL (reference sequence). Unmatched junction bases numbered 18, after V lost 2 bases and J lost 4 bases. CDR3: CASSQFGRAGGDLRTGELFF. CDR3 DNA sequence: TGTGCCAGCAGCCAATTTGGTCGGGCAGGGGGCGACCTACGCACCGGGGAGCTGTTTTTT. The full variable domain, completed using reference TRBV3-1 and TRBJ2-2, is DTAVSQTPKYLVTQMGNDKSIKCEQNLGHDTMYWYKQDSKKFLKIMFSYNNKELIINETVPNRFSPKSPDKAHLNLHINSLELGDSAVYFCASSQFGRAGGDLRTGELFFGEGSRLTVL.

The J gene is TRBJ2-5, the V gene TRBV7-2; TRBD1 might be the D (6 bases). This CDR3 is 12 amino acids long. Trimming removed 1 base at V and 10 bases at J, with 10 bases between. The germline gives CDR1 SGHTA, CDR2 FQGNSA. The CDR3 DNA reads as TGTGCCAGCAGCTTAGAACTAGGGGGCCAGTACTTC. Translating it yields CASSLELGGQYF.

This clonotype was observed many times. The genes are TRBV12-3 or TRBV12-4 and TRBJ1-5; no clear D. The CDR3 totals 12 residues. V lost 5 bases and J lost 4, with 6 bases in between. CDR3 region: CASSTINQPQHF. CDR3 in DNA: TGTGCCAGCAGTACCATAAATCAGCCCCAGCATTTT.